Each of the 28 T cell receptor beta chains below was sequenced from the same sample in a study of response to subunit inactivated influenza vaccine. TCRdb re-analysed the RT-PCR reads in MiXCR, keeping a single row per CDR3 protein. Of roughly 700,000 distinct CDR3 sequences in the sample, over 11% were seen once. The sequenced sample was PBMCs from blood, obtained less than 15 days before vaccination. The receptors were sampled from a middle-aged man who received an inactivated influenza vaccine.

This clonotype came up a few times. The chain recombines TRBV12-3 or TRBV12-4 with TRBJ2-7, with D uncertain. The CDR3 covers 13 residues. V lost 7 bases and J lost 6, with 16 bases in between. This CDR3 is CASMTPIKGEQYF. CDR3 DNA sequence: TGTGCCAGCATGACCCCAATTAAGGGCGAGCAGTACTTC.

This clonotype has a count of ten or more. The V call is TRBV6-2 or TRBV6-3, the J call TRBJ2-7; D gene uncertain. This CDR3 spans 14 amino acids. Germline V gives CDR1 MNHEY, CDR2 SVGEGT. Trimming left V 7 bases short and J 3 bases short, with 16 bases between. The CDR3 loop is CASNPDGPRYEQYF. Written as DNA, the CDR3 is TGTGCCAGCAACCCCGACGGGCCACGCTACGAGCAGTACTTC.

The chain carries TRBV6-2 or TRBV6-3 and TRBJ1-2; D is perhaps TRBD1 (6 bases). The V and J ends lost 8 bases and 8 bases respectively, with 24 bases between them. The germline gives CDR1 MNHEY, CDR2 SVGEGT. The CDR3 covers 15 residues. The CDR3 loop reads CASADPSGQRRGYTF. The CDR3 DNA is TGTGCCAGCGCTGATCCCTCGGGACAACGCCGAGGCTACACCTTC.

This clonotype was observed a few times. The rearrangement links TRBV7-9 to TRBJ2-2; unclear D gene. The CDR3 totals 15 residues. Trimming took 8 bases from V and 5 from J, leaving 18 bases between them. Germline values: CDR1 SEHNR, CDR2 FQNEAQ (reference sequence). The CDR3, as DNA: TGTGCCAGCGCCAGTCGTCGGTCTGGGACCGGGGAGCTGTTTTTT. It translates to CASASRRSGTGELFF.

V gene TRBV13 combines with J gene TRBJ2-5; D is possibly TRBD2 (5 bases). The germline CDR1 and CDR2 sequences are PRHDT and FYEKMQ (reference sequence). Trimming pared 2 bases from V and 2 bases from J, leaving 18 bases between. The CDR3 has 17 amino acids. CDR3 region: CASSLTRWPSPQETQYF. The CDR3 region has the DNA TGTGCCAGCAGCTTAACCCGGTGGCCTAGCCCTCAAGAGACCCAGTACTTC.

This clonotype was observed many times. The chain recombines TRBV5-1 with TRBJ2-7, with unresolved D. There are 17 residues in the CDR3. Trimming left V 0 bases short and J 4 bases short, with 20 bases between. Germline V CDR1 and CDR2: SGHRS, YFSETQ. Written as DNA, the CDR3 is TGCGCCAGCAGCTTGGGAGTCAGGCGGAACAGTGCATACGAGCAGTACTTC. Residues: CASSLGVRRNSAYEQYF. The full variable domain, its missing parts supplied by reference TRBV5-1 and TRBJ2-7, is KAGVTQTPRYLIKTRGQQVTLSCSPISGHRSVSWYQQTPGQGLQFLFEYFSETQRNKGNFPGRFSGRQFSNSRSEMNVSTLELGDSALYLCASSLGVRRNSAYEQYFGPGTRLTVT.

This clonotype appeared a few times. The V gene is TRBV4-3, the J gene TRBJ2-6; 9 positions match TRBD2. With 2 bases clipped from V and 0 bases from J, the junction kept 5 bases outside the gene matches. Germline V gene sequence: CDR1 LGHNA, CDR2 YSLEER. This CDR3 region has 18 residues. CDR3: CASSQKLAGNSGANVLTF. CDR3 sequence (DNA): TGCGCCAGCAGCCAAAAACTAGCGGGCAACTCTGGGGCCAACGTCCTGACTTTC.

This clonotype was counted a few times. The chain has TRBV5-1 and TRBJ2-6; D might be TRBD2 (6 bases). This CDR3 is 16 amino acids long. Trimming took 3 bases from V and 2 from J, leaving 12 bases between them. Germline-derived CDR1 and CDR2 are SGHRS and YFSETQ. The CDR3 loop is CASSSSREAGANVLTF. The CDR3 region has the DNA TGCGCCAGCAGCTCGAGCAGGGAGGCTGGGGCCAACGTCCTGACTTTC.

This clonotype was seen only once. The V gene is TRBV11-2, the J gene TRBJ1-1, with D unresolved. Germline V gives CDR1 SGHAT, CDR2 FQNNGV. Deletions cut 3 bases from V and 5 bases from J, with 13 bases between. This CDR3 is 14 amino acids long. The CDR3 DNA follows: TGTGCCAGCAGCTTTTGGGGATTAAGGACTGAAGCTTTCTTT. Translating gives CASSFWGLRTEAFF.

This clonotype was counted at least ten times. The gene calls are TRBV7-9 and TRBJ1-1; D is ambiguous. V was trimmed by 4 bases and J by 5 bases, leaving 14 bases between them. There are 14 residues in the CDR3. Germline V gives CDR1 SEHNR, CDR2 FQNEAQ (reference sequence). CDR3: CASSSLRHGTEAFF. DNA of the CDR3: TGTGCCAGCAGCTCGTTACGACACGGGACTGAAGCTTTCTTT. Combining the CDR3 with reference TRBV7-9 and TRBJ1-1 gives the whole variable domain DTGVSQNPRHKITKRGQNVTFRCDPISEHNRLYWYRQTLGQGPEFLTYFQNEAQLEKSRLLSDRFSAERPKGSFSTLEIQRTEQGDSAMYLCASSSLRHGTEAFFGQGTRLTVV.

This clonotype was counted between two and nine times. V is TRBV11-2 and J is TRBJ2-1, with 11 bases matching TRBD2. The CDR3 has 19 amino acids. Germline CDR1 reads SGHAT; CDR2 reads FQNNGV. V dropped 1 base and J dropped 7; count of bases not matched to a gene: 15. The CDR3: CASSLGGASGGLLLNEQFF. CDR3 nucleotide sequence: TGTGCCAGCAGCTTAGGAGGGGCTAGCGGGGGGCTACTTCTAAATGAGCAGTTCTTC.

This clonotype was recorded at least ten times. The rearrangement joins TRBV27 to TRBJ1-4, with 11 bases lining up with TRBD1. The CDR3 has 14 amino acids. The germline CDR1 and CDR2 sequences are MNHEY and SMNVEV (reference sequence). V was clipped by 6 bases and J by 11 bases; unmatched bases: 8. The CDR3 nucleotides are TGTGCCAGCAGGATACTACGGGACAGGGGGAAACTGTTTTTT. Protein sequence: CASRILRDRGKLFF.

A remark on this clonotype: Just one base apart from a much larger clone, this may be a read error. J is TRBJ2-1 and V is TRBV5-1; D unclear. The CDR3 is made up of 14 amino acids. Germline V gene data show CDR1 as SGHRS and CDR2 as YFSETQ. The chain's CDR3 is CASSLEGFYDEQFF. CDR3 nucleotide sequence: TGCGCCAGCAGCTTGGAAGGGTTCTACGATGAGCAGTTCTTC.

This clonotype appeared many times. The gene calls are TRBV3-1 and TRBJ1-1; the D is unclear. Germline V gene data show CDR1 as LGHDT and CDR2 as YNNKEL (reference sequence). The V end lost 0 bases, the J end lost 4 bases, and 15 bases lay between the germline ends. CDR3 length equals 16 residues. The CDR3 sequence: CASSQDRRPEGTEAFF. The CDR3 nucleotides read TGTGCCAGCAGCCAAGATCGACGGCCCGAGGGCACTGAAGCTTTCTTT.

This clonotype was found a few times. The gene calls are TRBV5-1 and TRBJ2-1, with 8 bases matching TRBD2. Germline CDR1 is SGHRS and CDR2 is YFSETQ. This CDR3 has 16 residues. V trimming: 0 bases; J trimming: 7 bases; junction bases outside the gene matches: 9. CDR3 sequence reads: CASSLGTSLAINEQFF. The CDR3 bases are TGCGCCAGCAGCTTGGGGACTAGCTTAGCTATTAATGAGCAGTTCTTC.

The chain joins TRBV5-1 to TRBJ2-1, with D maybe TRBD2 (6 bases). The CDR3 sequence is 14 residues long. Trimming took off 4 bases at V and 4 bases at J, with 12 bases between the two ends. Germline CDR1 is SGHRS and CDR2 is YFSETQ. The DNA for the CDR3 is TGCGCCAGCAGCCAACGGGGGTATTACAATGAGCAGTTCTTC. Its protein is CASSQRGYYNEQFF.

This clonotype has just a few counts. The CDR3 coding sequence is TGTGCCAGCAGTCGATTCACAGGGGGAGGTTTTGAAAAACTGTTTTTT. Its translation: CASSRFTGGGFEKLFF. The V gene is TRBV12-3 or TRBV12-4, the J gene TRBJ1-4; the match to TRBD1 covers 8 bases. V lost 5 bases, J lost 7 bases, and 12 bases stayed unmatched. The CDR3 covers 16 residues.

The CDR3 sequence is CASSMDLSYEQYF. CDR3 DNA sequence: TGTGCCAGCTCAATGGACCTCTCCTACGAGCAGTACTTC. The chain carries TRBV18 and TRBJ2-7; D is uncertain. Trimming shortened V by 5 bases and J by 0 bases, and 8 bases separated the two germline ends. CDR1 and CDR2 (germline): KGHSH, LQKENI. The CDR3 covers 13 residues.

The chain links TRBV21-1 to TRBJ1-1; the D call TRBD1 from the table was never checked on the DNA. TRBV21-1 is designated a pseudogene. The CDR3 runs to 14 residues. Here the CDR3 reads CASSKEQVNTEAFF. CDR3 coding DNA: TGTGCCAGCAGCAAAGAACAGGTGAACACTGAAGCTTTCTTT.

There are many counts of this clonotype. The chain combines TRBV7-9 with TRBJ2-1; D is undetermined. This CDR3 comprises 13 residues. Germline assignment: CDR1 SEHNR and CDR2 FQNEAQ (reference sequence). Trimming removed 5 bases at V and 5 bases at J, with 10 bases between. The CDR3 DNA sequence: TGTGCCAGCAGCAAATCAGGTGACAATGAGCAGTTCTTC. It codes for CASSKSGDNEQFF.

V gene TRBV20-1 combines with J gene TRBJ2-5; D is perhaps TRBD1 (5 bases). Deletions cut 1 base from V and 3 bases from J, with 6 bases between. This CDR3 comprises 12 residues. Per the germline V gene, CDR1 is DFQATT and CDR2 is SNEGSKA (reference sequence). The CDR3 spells CSARGREETQYF. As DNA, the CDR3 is TGCAGTGCTAGAGGCAGGGAAGAGACCCAGTACTTC.

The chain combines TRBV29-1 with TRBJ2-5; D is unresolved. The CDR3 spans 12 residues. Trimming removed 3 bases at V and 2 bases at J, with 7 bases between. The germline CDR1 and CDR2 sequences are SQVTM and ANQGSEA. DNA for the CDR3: TGCAGCGTTGAGGAGCTTCAAGAGACCCAGTACTTC. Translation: CSVEELQETQYF.

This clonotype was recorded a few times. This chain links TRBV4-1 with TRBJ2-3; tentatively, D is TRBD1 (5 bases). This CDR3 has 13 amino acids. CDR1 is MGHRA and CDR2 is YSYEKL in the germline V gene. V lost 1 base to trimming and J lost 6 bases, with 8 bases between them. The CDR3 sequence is CASSQAAGDTQYF. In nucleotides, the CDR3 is TGCGCCAGCAGCCAAGCCGCAGGGGATACGCAGTATTTT.

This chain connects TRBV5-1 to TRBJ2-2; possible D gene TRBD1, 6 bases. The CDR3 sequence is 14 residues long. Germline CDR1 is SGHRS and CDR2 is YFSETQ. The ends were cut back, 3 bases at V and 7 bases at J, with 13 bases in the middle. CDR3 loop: CASSSGQGYGELFF. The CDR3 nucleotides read TGCGCCAGCAGCTCGGGGCAGGGGTACGGGGAGCTGTTTTTT.

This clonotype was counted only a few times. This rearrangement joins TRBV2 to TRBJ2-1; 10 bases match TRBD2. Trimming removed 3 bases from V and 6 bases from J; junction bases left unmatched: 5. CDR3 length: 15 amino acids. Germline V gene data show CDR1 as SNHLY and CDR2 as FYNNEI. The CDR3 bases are TGTGCCAGCAGTGAGGAGCGGGAGGGCGCCAATGAGCAGTTCTTC. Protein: CASSEEREGANEQFF.

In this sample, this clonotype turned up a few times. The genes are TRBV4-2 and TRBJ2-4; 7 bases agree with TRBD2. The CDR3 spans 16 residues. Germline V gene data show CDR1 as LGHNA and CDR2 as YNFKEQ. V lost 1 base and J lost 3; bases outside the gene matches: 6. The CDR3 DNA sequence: TGTGCCAGCAGCCAAGTATTCGAGCGGGACAAAAACATTCAGTACTTC. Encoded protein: CASSQVFERDKNIQYF.

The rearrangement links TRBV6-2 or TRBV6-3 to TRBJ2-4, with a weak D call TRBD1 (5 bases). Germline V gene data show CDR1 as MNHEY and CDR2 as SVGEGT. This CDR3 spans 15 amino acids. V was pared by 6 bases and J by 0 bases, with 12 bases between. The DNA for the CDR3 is TGTGCCAGCAGCGCCGACAGCCTAGCCAAAAACATTCAGTACTTC. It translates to CASSADSLAKNIQYF.

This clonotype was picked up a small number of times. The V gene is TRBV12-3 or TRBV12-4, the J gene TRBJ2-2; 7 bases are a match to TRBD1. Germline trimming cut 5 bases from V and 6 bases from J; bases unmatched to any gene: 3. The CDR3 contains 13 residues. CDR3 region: CASSPGTAGELFF. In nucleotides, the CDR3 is TGTGCCAGCAGTCCCGGGACAGCCGGGGAGCTGTTTTTT.